One and the same sample provided the 5 T cell receptor beta chains below, sequenced in a study of blood T cells in healthy people across ages. For the second PCR, which ran for 7 to 11 cycles, a sample-barcoded 5' primer and a J-beta primer mix were used. TCRdb re-analysed the 5' RACE reads in MiXCR, keeping a single row per CDR3 protein. Among hundreds of thousands of distinct CDR3 sequences listed, around 50% were seen once. Material: blood. The origin of the receptors is a man aged 80 or over in good health.

The rearrangement links TRBV29-1 to TRBJ2-1, with a weak D call TRBD1 (6 bases). Germline CDR1 and CDR2: SQVTM and ANQGSEA. The CDR3 has 15 amino acids. V shed 6 bases and J shed 4 bases, with 19 bases lying between them. CDR3 bases: TGCAGCGTCCCGCATTTGACAGGAGTTTACAATGAGCAGTTCTTC. Translating it yields CSVPHLTGVYNEQFF.

This clonotype occurred many times. The CDR3 is CASSSPGTGGYTEAFF. CDR3 in DNA: TGTGCCAGCAGTTCCCCCGGGACAGGGGGCTACACTGAAGCTTTCTTT. The chain employs TRBV6-6 and TRBJ1-1, with 12 bases identical to TRBD1. Germline V gives CDR1 MNHNY, CDR2 SVGAGI (reference sequence). The CDR3 covers 16 residues. With 4 bases clipped from V and 3 bases from J, the junction kept 6 bases outside the gene matches.

This rearrangement joins TRBV6-6 to TRBJ2-1; 8 nucleotides agree with TRBD2. Germline CDR1 reads MNHNY; CDR2 reads SVGAGI (reference sequence). V lost 5 bases and J lost 4; bases outside the gene matches: 4. The CDR3 sequence is 14 residues long. The CDR3 sequence: CASSPGGVYNEQFF. The CDR3 coding sequence is TGTGCCAGCAGTCCGGGAGGGGTATACAATGAGCAGTTCTTC.

There are a few counts of this clonotype. The rearrangement links TRBV20-1 to TRBJ2-1; D not resolved. Between the trimmed V and J ends, which lost 0 bases and 0 bases, there was a span of 12 bases. The CDR3 loop spans 16 amino acids. Germline lookup yields CDR1 DFQATT and CDR2 SNEGSKA (reference sequence). CDR3 amino acids: CSAREGRASSYNEQFF. The CDR3 nucleotides read TGCAGTGCTAGAGAGGGTCGGGCGAGCTCCTACAATGAGCAGTTCTTC.

This chain joins TRBV29-1 and TRBJ2-1; D could derive from TRBD1 or TRBD2 (5 bases each). The germline CDR1 and CDR2 sequences are SQVTM and ANQGSEA. Between the trimmed V and J ends, which lost 4 bases and 8 bases, there was a span of 18 bases. The CDR3 spans 14 residues. CDR3 nucleotide sequence: TGCAGCGTTGCCTCCAGGGCCATGGGGGATGAGCAGTTCTTC. The encoded protein is CSVASRAMGDEQFF.